Shown below are 8 T cell receptor beta chains from a single sample sequenced in a study of human CD8 memory T cell subsets. It was UMI-labeled 5' RACE by which the TCR beta libraries were made. With the 5' RACE reads reprocessed, TCRdb shows one record per CDR3 protein and no DNA. The sample's table shows about 9,200 distinct CDR3 sequences. The material sequenced was CD8+ stem-like memory T cells (TSCM and TCM) sorted from PBMCs. Subset indicated: stem-like memory CD8 T cells (TSTEM), CCR7+ PD-1- TIGIT-. The source is a human donor in good health.

The chain couples TRBV7-9 to TRBJ2-3. Germline V gives CDR1 SEHNR, CDR2 FQNEAQ (reference sequence). The CDR3 spans 14 residues. The chain's CDR3 is CASSLEGSTDTQYF.

This chain joins TRBV6-2 or TRBV6-3 and TRBJ2-7; there is no DNA to check the TCRdb D call of TRBD1. The CDR3 has 17 residues. CDR1 and CDR2 (germline): MNHEY, SVGEGT. The CDR3 loop reads CASSHREAFLGFNKQYF.

CDR3: CASSRAGGGRSEAFF. The J gene is TRBJ1-1, the V gene TRBV7-2; TCRdb lists TRBD1, though no DNA is available to test this call. From germline, CDR1 is SGHTA and CDR2 FQGNSA. The CDR3 consists of 15 residues.

Measured by frequency, this clonotype is medium-sized. The gene calls are TRBV7-8 and TRBJ2-3. CDR1 and CDR2 from the germline V gene are SGHVS and FQNEAQ. The CDR3 is made up of 16 amino acids. The CDR3 sequence: CASSLGGVYSTDTQYF.

The chain recombines TRBV4-3 with TRBJ2-2; TCRdb picks TRBD1, but there is no DNA to check that call. This CDR3 is built from 15 residues. Looked up from germline, CDR1 is LGHNA and CDR2 is YSLEER. The CDR3 reads CASSQQDGGAGELFF.

This chain uses TRBV16 with TRBJ1-5. The CDR3 is 13 amino acids. Germline lookup yields CDR1 KGHSY and CDR2 FQNENV. The CDR3 sequence: CASSQSGNQPQHF.

V usage is TRBV7-3 and J usage is TRBJ1-1. CDR1 and CDR2 (germline): SGHTA, FQGTGA. This CDR3 has 14 residues. CDR3 protein: CASSLSGSFTEAFF.

V gene TRBV29-1 combines with J gene TRBJ2-1; the D call from TCRdb, TRBD2, cannot be confirmed without DNA. CDR1 and CDR2 (germline): SQVTM, ANQGSEA. The CDR3 has 17 amino acids. The CDR3 sequence is CSDSSGGNAGGPDEQFF.